A selection of T cell receptor beta chains follows, all from one sample in a study of blood T cell repertoires in COVID-19. The data were produced by immunoSEQ multiplex PCR, yet TCRdb's version contains in-frame clones alone and is incomplete. This table holds some 200,000 clones, around 80% found once. The source material was peripheral blood. These receptors originate from a woman aged 70-85 years with acute or convalescent COVID-19. Both conserved end residues are part of each CDR3. D genes are given only for firm matches. The size field is filled for only some rows; it gives once, few, many or a size class.

d_call	v_call	j_call	clone_size	cdr3_aa	cdr3_nt
.	TRBV3-1/TRBV3-2	TRBJ1-5	.	CASSQAVSDQPQHF	TGTGCCAGCAGCCAAGCTGTCTCGGATCAGCCCCAGCATTTT
TRBD1	TRBV19	TRBJ1-2	.	CASNQGAGYGYTF	TGTGCCTCGAACCAGGGGGCCGGCTATGGCTACACCTTC
TRBD1	TRBV9	TRBJ2-2	.	CASSVKDRVITGELFF	TGTGCCAGCAGCGTAAAGGACAGGGTAATCACCGGGGAGCTGTTTTTT
.	TRBV5-1	TRBJ1-1	.	CASKAGANTEAFF	TGCGCCAGCAAGGCAGGGGCTAACACTGAAGCTTTCTTT
TRBD1	TRBV10-3	TRBJ1-1	.	CAISERQGAATEAFF	TGTGCCATCAGTGAGCGACAGGGGGCGGCCACTGAAGCTTTCTTT
TRBD2	TRBV7-2	TRBJ2-1	.	CASSVTSGGAPNEQFF	TGTGCCAGCAGCGTTACTAGCGGGGGGGCTCCCAATGAGCAGTTCTTC
TRBD2	TRBV19	TRBJ2-7	few	CASSIRGGATSYEQYF	TGTGCCAGTAGTATCCGGGGGGGGGCGACCTCCTACGAGCAGTACTTC
.	TRBV25-1	TRBJ1-6	.	CASSLQGVLLSPLHF	TGTGCCAGCAGTCTACAAGGGGTTTTGCTTTCACCCCTCCACTTT
TRBD2	TRBV10-3	TRBJ2-3	.	CATGDSGGADTQYF	TGTGCCACCGGGGATAGCGGGGGCGCAGATACGCAGTATTTT
.	TRBV11-2	TRBJ2-5	.	CASSLDQGETQYF	TGTGCCAGCAGCTTAGATCAGGGGGAGACCCAGTACTTC
.	TRBV11-2	TRBJ2-3	.	CASARFTDTQYF	TGTGCCAGCGCACGGTTCACAGATACGCAGTATTTT
TRBD1	TRBV4-1	TRBJ1-2	.	CASSQGGQLNYGYTF	TGCGCCAGCAGCCAGGGGGGACAGCTTAACTATGGCTACACCTTC